This T cell receptor (beta chain) stems from a study of blood T cell repertoires in COVID-19. Study in general: The cDNA or gDNA used as material had been derived from T cells, B-cell-depleted T cells, or PBMCs.

The protocol was immunoSEQ multiplex PCR, while the TCRdb copy is restricted to in-frame clones and leaves out a portion. This table has roughly 250,000 clones, 75% to 90% appearing once. Trimming shortened V by 2 bases and J by 1 base, and 12 bases separated the two germline ends. This CDR3 region has 16 residues. CDR1 and CDR2 (germline): MDHEN, SYDVKM. The sequence came from a man between 35 and 55 years old who had recovered from COVID-19. Material for sequencing was PBMCs or T cells enriched from blood (not recorded which). The V and J genes are TRBV28 and TRBJ1-5; D remains unclear. DNA of the CDR3: TGTGCCAGCAGTTTAACAAGTCCCCCCAGCAATCAGCCCCAGCATTTT. This gives the protein CASSLTSPPSNQPQHF.